The 7 T cell receptor beta chains in this list originate from one sample, sequenced in a study of Ad26.COV2.S vaccination and SARS-CoV-2 variants. Method: immunoSEQ multiplex PCR; TCRdb's copy keeps in-frame clones and lacks some. The sample lists 200,000 to 250,000 clones, roughly 90% seen once, with around 10% in the top ten. Treatment given: about 20 received Ad26.COV2.S at low or high dose, single or two shots; about five received placebo; per-sample allocation not given. The investigators took samples on day 63 after the first vaccine or placebo injection. The sequenced sample was peripheral blood, obtained in a trial of Ad26.COV2.S vaccine versus placebo. The receptors were sampled from a person between 18 and 60 years old who received the Ad26.COV2.S COVID-19 vaccine or a placebo.

The CDR3 region is CASSLVRAGELFF. CDR3 coding DNA: TGTGCCAGCAGTTTAGTCCGAGCCGGGGAGCTGTTTTTT. The V call is TRBV27, the J call TRBJ2-2; D remains unclear. Germline CDR1 MNHEY, CDR2 SMNVEV (reference sequence). The CDR3 runs 13 residues. V was clipped by 2 bases and J by 6 bases, with 7 bases between them.

J is TRBJ2-7 and V is TRBV6-2 or TRBV6-3; 10 nucleotides agree with TRBD1. CDR3 length: 15 residues. Unmatched junction bases numbered 11, after V lost 8 bases and J lost 4 bases. The V gene's germline CDR1 is MNHEY and CDR2 SVGEGT. The DNA for the CDR3 is TGTGCCAGCCGCCGGGAGGGGACAGGGGTGTACGAGCAGTACTTC. This translates into CASRREGTGVYEQYF.

V and J are TRBV19 and TRBJ1-6; tentatively, D is TRBD1 (6 bases). V lost 3 bases and J 7 bases, leaving 10 bases between the germline ends. The CDR3 sequence is 14 residues long. Germline V lookup: CDR1 LNHDA, CDR2 SQIVND (reference sequence). CDR3 residues: CASSIRGPNSPLHF. The CDR3 DNA follows: TGTGCCAGTAGTATCAGGGGACCCAATTCACCCCTCCACTTT.

The chain recombines TRBV6-6 with TRBJ1-1, with 8 nucleotides matching TRBD1. Trimming cost V 2 bases and J 1 base; bases outside gene matches: 3. This CDR3 has 15 amino acids. Per the germline V gene, CDR1 is MNHNY and CDR2 is SVGAGI (reference sequence). The CDR3 here is CASSYPGTGNTEAFF. CDR3 in DNA: TGTGCCAGCAGTTACCCCGGGACAGGGAACACTGAAGCTTTCTTT.

The V and J genes are TRBV7-2 and TRBJ2-1; D perhaps matches TRBD2 (6 bases). CDR1 is SGHTA and CDR2 is FQGNSA in the germline V gene. The V end lost 3 bases, the J end lost 8 bases, and 11 bases lay between the germline ends. The CDR3 totals 13 residues. CDR3 coding DNA: TGTGCCAGCAGCTTCCCTAGCGTCTATGAGCAGTTCTTC. Protein: CASSFPSVYEQFF.

The J gene is TRBJ2-3, the V gene TRBV19; 8 bases match TRBD1. V was pared by 10 bases and J by 6 bases, with 12 bases of the junction left unmatched. Germline V lookup: CDR1 LNHDA, CDR2 SQIVND (reference sequence). CDR3 length equals 14 residues. CDR3 in amino acids: CATTKTGVDDTQYF. CDR3 nucleotide sequence: TGTGCCACTACGAAGACAGGGGTAGATGATACGCAGTATTTT.

The chain joins TRBV5-4 to TRBJ2-7; D not certain. The germline gives CDR1 SGHNT, CDR2 YYREEE (reference sequence). V was cut by 0 bases and J by 2 bases, with 9 bases left in between. The CDR3 has 14 residues. The CDR3 reads CASSLEPNTYEQYF. In DNA form, the CDR3 reads TGTGCCAGCAGCTTGGAGCCCAACACCTACGAGCAGTACTTC.